The source of this T cell receptor beta chain is a study of Ad26.COV2.S vaccination and SARS-CoV-2 variants. Study details: Ad26.COV2.S given intramuscularly, once or twice 56 days apart. Study results and caveats: The TCR breadth and depth analyses may have produced an underestimate of total T cell responses. There was reportedly substantial breadth in spike-specific CD8+ and CD4+ T cell responses after vaccination.

Here immunoSEQ multiplex PCR was the method, and the copy in TCRdb shows in-frame clones only, minus some. The sample contains approximately 450,000 clones, approximately 90% of which appear only once. Remarks on this clone: Its antigen remains unidentified.

CDR1 and CDR2 (germline): MDHEN, SYDVKM. The CDR3 is 18 amino acids. Germline trimming cut 1 base from V and 1 base from J; bases unmatched to any gene: 8. Treatment of the sample: 15 to 20 received Ad26.COV2.S at low or high dose, single or two shots; 5 received placebo; per-sample allocation not given. Sample collection was performed on day 63 after the first vaccine or placebo injection. As its vector, the vaccine had Ad26, which expressed Wuhan-strain SARS-CoV-2 spike. The chain links TRBV28 to TRBJ2-1; 9 nucleotides line up with TRBD2. This TCR derives from a person between 18 and 60 years old who received the Ad26.COV2.S COVID-19 vaccine or a placebo. Sequencing was performed on peripheral blood, taken in a trial of Ad26.COV2.S vaccine versus placebo. The CDR3 protein is CASSLSRGSGRSYNEQFF. The CDR3 DNA sequence: TGTGCCAGCAGTTTATCCCGAGGAAGCGGGAGGTCCTACAATGAGCAGTTCTTC.